This TCR beta chain stems from a study of cytomegalovirus exposure and HLA in healthy donors. Overall study: Counted in an early data release were approximately 85 million unique TCRs from HLA-typed donors.

The PCR ran on 60 Vbeta and 13 Jbeta primers. Generated by immunoSEQ multiplex PCR, the TCRdb table keeps only in-frame clones and is missing some. Of around 110,000 clones in the sample, 9% to 10% were seen once. V lost 2 bases, J lost 5 bases, and 7 bases lay in between. The CDR3 totals 12 residues. The germline gives CDR1 SGHRS, CDR2 YFSETQ. The study's findings and limits: In a later analysis, at a false discovery rate of 0.05, 17,000 or so TCR beta sequences were associated with HLA alleles. Judged likely to be a sequencing artifact was a cluster of highly shared sequence variants. Several of the most significant clusters appeared, in a later analysis, to be linked to common viral pathogens.

About this clone: Its antigen is currently unknown.

This TCR was sampled from a man between 25 and 39 years old in good health and CMV-seronegative. The genes are TRBV5-1 and TRBJ2-5, with D tentatively TRBD2 (5 bases). Sequenced material: PBMCs. The CDR3 nucleotides read TGCGCCAGCAGCTTCGGCGGGGAGACCCAGTACTTC. This sequence encodes CASSFGGETQYF.